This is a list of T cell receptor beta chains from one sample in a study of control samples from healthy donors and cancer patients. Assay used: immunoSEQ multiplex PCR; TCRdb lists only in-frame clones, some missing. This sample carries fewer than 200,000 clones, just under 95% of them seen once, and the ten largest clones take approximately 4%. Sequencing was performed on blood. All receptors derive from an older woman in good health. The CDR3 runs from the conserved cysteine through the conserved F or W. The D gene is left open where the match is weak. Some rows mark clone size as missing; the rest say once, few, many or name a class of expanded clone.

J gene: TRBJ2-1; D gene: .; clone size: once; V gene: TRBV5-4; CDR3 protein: CASSDSPLSNEQFF; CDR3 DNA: TGTGCCAGCAGCGATAGTCCCTTATCGAATGAGCAGTTCTTC
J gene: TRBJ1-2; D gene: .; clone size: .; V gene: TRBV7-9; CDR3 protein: CASSLVGLAENGYTF; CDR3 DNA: TGTGCCAGCAGCTTAGTTGGTCTGGCAGAAAATGGCTACACCTTC
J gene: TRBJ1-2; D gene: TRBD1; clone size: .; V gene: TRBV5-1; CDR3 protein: CASSLVGQGYDGYTF; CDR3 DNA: TGCGCCAGCAGCTTGGTCGGACAGGGGTATGATGGCTACACCTTC
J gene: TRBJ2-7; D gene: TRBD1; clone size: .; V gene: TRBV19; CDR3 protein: CASSTLTGNEQYF; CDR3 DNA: TGTGCCAGTAGCACTCTGACAGGGAACGAGCAGTACTTC
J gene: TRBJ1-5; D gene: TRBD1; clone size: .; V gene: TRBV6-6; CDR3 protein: CASTLGQGSNQPQHF; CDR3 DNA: TGTGCCAGCACCTTAGGACAGGGTAGCAATCAGCCCCAGCATTTT
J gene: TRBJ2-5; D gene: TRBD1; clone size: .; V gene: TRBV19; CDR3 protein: CASSTNGAGGVETQYF; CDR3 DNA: TGTGCCAGTAGTACCAACGGAGCAGGGGGCGTCGAGACCCAGTACTTC
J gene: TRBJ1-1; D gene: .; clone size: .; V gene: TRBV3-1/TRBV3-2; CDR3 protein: CASSASDKNTEAFF; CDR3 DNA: TGTGCCAGCAGCGCTAGTGACAAGAACACTGAAGCTTTCTTT
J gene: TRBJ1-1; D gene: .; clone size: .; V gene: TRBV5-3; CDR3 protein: CARSKDSRGTEAFF; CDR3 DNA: TGTGCCAGAAGCAAGGACAGTCGGGGCACTGAAGCTTTCTTT
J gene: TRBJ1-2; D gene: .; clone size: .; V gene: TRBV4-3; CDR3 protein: CASSQDLSVFYYGYTF; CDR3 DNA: TGCGCCAGCAGCCAAGATTTGTCAGTCTTTTACTATGGCTACACCTTC
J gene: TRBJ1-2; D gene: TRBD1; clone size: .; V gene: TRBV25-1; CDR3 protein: CASSPAGTGGKIYGYTF; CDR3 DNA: TGTGCCAGCTCACCCGCCGGGACAGGGGGCAAGATCTATGGCTACACCTTC
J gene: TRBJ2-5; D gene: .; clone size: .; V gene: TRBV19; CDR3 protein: CASSIGAGKGEMETQYF; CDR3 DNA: TGTGCCAGTAGTATTGGAGCGGGAAAGGGGGAGATGGAGACCCAGTACTTC
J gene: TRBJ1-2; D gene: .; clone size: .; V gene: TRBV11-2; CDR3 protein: CASSRSRGDSVRGYTF; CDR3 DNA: TGTGCCAGCAGCCGTTCAAGGGGCGACTCGGTGCGTGGCTACACCTTC
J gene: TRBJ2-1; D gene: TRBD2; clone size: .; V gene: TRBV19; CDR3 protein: CASTTTSGGPNNNEQFF; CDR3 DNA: TGTGCCAGTACCACCACTAGCGGGGGCCCCAATAACAATGAGCAGTTCTTC
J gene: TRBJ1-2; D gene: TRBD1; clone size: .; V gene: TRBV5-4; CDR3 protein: CASSAGGTVPYGYTF; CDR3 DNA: TGTGCCAGCAGCGCAGGAGGGACAGTCCCCTATGGCTACACCTTC
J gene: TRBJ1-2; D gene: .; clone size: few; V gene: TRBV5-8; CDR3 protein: CASRNTVLTNYGYTF; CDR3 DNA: TGTGCCAGTAGAAACACAGTGTTAACTAACTATGGCTACACCTTC
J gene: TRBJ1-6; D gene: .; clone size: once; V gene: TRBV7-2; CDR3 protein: CASSSTRNSPLHF; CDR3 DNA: TGTGCCAGCAGCTCAACAAGGAATTCACCCCTCCACTTT
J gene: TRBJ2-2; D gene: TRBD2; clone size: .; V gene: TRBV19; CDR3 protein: CASSRNSGGAGELFF; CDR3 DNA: TGTGCCAGTAGTCGTAATAGCGGGGGAGCCGGGGAGCTGTTTTTT
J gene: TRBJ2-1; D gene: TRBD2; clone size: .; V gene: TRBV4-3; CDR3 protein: CASSQGPLRGDNEQFF; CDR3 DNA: TGCGCCAGCAGCCAAGGCCCCTTACGGGGGGACAATGAGCAGTTCTTC
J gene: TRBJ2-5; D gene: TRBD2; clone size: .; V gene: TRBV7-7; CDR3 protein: CASSLEPAGVGETQYF; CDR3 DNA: TGTGCCAGCAGCTTAGAACCAGCGGGGGTAGGAGAGACCCAGTACTTC
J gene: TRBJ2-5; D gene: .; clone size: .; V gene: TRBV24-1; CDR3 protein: CATSDLFKPETQYF; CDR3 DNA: TGTGCCACCAGTGATTTGTTTAAACCGGAGACCCAGTACTTC
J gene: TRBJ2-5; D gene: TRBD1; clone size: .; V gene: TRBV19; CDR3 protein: CASSPPSTGEETQYF; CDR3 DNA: TGTGCCAGTAGTCCACCCTCGACAGGGGAAGAGACCCAGTACTTC
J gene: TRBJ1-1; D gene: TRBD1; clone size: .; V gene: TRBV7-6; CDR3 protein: CASSRRGQNTEAFF; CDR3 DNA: TGTGCCAGCAGTAGAAGGGGGCAGAACACTGAAGCTTTCTTT
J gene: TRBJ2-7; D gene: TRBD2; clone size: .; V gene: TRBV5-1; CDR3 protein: CASATGLAGDEQYF; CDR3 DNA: TGCGCCAGCGCGACAGGGCTAGCGGGGGACGAGCAGTACTTC
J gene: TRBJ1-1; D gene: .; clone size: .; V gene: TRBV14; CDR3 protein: CASSQDVAGWVNTEAFF; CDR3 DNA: TGTGCCAGCAGCCAAGATGTCGCGGGCTGGGTGAACACTGAAGCTTTCTTT
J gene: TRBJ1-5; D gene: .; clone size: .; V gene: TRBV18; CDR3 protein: CASSPRGQPQHF; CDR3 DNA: TGTGCCAGCTCACCACGGGGTCAGCCCCAGCATTTT
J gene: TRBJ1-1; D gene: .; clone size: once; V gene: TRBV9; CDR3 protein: CASSVGFVNTEAFF; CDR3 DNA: TGTGCCAGCAGCGTAGGTTTCGTGAACACTGAAGCTTTCTTT
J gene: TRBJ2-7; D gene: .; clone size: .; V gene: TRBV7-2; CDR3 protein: CASSFPRGSSYEQYF; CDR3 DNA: TGTGCCAGCAGCTTTCCCAGGGGCAGCTCCTACGAGCAGTACTTC
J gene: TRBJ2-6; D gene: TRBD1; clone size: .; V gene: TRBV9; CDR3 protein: CASSVTGDGGANVLTF; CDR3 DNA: TGTGCCAGCAGCGTTACAGGGGACGGGGGGGCCAACGTCCTGACTTTC
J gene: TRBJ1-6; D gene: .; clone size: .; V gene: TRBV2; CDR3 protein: CASSGKYYSPLHF; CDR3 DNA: TGTGCCAGCAGTGGAAAGTACTATTCACCCCTCCACTTT
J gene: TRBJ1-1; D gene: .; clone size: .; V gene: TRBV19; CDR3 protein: CASSDLGARTEAFF; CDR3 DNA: TGTGCCAGTAGTGACCTGGGGGCGCGGACTGAAGCTTTCTTT
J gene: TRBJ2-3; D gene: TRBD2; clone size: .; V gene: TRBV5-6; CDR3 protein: CASSLGGGDRTDTQYF; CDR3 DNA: TGTGCCAGCAGCTTGGGCGGGGGGGATCGCACAGATACGCAGTATTTT
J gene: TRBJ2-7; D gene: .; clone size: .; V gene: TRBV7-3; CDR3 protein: CASSSPHGEQYF; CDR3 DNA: TGTGCCAGCAGCTCGCCGCACGGCGAGCAGTACTTC
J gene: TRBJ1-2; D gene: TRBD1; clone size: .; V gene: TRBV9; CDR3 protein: CASSARDRGQAGYTF; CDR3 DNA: TGTGCCAGCAGCGCCCGGGACAGGGGGCAAGCTGGCTACACCTTC
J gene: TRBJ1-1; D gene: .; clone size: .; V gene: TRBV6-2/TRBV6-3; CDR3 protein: CASSRNQVNTEAFF; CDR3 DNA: TGTGCCAGCAGTAGGAATCAGGTGAACACTGAAGCTTTCTTT
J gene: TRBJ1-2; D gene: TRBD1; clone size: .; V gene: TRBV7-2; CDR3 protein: CASSLTGGSIGYTF; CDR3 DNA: TGTGCCAGCAGCTTAACAGGGGGATCGATCGGCTACACCTTC
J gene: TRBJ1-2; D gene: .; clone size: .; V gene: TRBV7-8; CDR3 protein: CASSLGRRGAYDYGYTF; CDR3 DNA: TGTGCCAGCAGCTTAGGCAGGAGGGGGGCGTACGACTATGGCTACACCTTC
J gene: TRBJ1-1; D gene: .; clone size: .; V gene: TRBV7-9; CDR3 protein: CASSLISKMNTEAFF; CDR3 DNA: TGTGCCAGCAGCTTAATTTCAAAGATGAACACTGAAGCTTTCTTT
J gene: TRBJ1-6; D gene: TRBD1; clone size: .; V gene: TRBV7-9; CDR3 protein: CASSSSGQGRSYNSPLHF; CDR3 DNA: TGTGCCAGCAGCTCCTCAGGACAGGGGAGGTCCTATAATTCACCCCTCCACTTT
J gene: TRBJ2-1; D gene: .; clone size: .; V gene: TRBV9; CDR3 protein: CASSVLWASSYNEQFF; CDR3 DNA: TGTGCCAGCAGCGTCCTTTGGGCTAGCTCCTACAATGAGCAGTTCTTC
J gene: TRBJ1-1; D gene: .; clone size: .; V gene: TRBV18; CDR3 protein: CASSPSLATEAFF; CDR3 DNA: TGTGCCAGCTCACCTTCACTGGCCACTGAAGCTTTCTTT
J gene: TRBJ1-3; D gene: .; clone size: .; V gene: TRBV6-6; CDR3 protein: CASSQTGSGNTIYF; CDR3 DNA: TGTGCCAGCAGCCAGACAGGCTCTGGAAACACCATATATTTT
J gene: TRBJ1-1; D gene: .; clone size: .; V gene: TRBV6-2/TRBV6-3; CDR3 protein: CASSSIDSNEAFF; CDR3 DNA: TGTGCCAGCAGTTCTATTGACAGCAATGAAGCTTTCTTT
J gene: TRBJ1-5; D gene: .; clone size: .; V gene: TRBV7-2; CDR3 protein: CASSTQGVQPQHF; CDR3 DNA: TGTGCCAGCAGCACGCAAGGGGTTCAGCCCCAGCATTTT
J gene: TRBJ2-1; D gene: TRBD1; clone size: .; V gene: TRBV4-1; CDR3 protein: CASSQGQGAVTEQFF; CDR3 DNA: TGCGCCAGCAGCCAAGGACAGGGGGCGGTTACGGAGCAGTTCTTC
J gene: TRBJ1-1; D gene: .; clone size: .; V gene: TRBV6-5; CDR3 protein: CASSYRLENTEAFF; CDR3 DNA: TGTGCCAGCAGTTACCGTTTGGAGAACACTGAAGCTTTCTTT
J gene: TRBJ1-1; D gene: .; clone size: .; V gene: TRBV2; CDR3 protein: CASSVRFDTEAFF; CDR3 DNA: TGTGCCAGCAGTGTTAGGTTTGACACTGAAGCTTTCTTT
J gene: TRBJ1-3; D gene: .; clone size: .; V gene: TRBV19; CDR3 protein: CASSVGDAGNTIYF; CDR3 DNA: TGTGCCAGTTCGGTGGGGGATGCTGGAAACACCATATATTTT
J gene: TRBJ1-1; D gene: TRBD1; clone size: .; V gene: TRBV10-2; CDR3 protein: CASSSTGRGSEAFF; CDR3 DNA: TGCGCCAGCAGTTCGACAGGGAGAGGCTCTGAAGCTTTCTTT
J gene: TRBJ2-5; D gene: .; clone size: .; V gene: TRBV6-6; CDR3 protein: CASSTGQIDQETQYF; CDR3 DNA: TGTGCCAGCAGCACCGGACAGATAGACCAAGAGACCCAGTACTTC
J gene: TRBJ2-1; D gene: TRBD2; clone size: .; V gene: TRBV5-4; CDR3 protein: CASSHRTSGGSWEFF; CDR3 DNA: TGTGCCAGCAGCCACCGGACTAGCGGGGGGTCGTGGGAGTTCTTC
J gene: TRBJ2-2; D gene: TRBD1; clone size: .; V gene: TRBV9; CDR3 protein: CASSVAPTSGTGGTGELFF; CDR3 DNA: TGTGCCAGCAGCGTAGCCCCCACAAGTGGGACAGGGGGGACCGGGGAGCTGTTTTTT
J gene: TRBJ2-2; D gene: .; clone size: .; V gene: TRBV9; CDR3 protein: CASSGTTGNTGELFF; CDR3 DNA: TGTGCCAGCAGCGGAACGACGGGGAACACCGGGGAGCTGTTTTTT
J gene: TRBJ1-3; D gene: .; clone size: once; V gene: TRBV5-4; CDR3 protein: CATATGVGNTIYF; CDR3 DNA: TGTGCCACCGCCACGGGGGTCGGAAACACCATATATTTT
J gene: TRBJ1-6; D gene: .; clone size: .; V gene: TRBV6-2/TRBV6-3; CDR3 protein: CASSYWEGLSSPLHF; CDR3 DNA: TGTGCCAGCAGTTATTGGGAGGGGCTGAGTTCACCCCTCCACTTT
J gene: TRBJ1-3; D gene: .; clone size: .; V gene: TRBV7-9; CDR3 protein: CASSLGGDSGNTIYF; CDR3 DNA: TGTGCCAGCAGCTTAGGGGGGGACTCTGGAAACACCATATATTTT
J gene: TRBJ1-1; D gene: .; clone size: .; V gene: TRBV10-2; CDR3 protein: CASSVGSDTEAFF; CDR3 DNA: TGCGCCAGCAGTGTAGGCAGCGACACTGAAGCTTTCTTT
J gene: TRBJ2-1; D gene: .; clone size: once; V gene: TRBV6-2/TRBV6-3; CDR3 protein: CASSSGLSTANEQFF; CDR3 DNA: TGTGCCAGCAGTTCGGGACTCAGTACGGCTAATGAGCAGTTCTTC
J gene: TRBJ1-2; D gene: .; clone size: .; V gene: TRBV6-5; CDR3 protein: CASSPGFNYGYTF; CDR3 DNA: TGTGCCAGCAGCCCGGGCTTTAACTATGGCTACACCTTC
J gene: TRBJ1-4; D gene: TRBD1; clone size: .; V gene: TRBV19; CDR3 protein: CASRWTGGRGGEKLFF; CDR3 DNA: TGTGCCAGTAGATGGACAGGGGGAAGAGGAGGGGAAAAACTGTTTTTT
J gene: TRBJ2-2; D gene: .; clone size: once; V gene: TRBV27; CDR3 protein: CASMVRANTGELFF; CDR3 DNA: TGTGCCAGCATGGTCCGGGCGAACACCGGGGAGCTGTTTTTT